The source of this T cell receptor beta chain is a study of Ad26.COV2.S vaccination and SARS-CoV-2 variants. Overall study: Trial arm assignment for the donor was COV1001 Ad26.COV2.S. Study-level points and caveats: Responses of spike-specific T cells (both CD8+ and CD4+) reportedly showed substantial breadth after vaccination. Vaccinees showed greater spike-specific TCR breadth than placebo recipients.

The treatment: some 19 received Ad26.COV2.S at low or high dose, single or two shots; roughly five received placebo; per-sample allocation not given. The investigators took samples on day 63 after the first vaccine or placebo injection. This Boston cohort included adults aged 18-55 years. Clones were sequenced by immunoSEQ multiplex PCR, and TCRdb holds only the in-frame ones, with some missing. The sample yields about 410,000 clones, 80% to 95% seen once. Of note for this clone: Its target is unknown.

V lost 7 bases, J lost 1 base, and 17 bases lay in between. The CDR3 consists of 16 residues. Germline V CDR1 and CDR2: SNHLY, FYNNEI. V gene TRBV2 combines with J gene TRBJ2-1; TRBD1 might be the D (7 bases). Specimen: peripheral blood, collected in a trial of Ad26.COV2.S vaccine versus placebo. This receptor was taken from a person aged 18-60 years who received the Ad26.COV2.S COVID-19 vaccine or a placebo. In DNA, the CDR3 is TGTGCCAGCACCGAGGGCGGGACAGATTCCTACAATGAGCAGTTCTTC. It encodes CASTEGGTDSYNEQFF.